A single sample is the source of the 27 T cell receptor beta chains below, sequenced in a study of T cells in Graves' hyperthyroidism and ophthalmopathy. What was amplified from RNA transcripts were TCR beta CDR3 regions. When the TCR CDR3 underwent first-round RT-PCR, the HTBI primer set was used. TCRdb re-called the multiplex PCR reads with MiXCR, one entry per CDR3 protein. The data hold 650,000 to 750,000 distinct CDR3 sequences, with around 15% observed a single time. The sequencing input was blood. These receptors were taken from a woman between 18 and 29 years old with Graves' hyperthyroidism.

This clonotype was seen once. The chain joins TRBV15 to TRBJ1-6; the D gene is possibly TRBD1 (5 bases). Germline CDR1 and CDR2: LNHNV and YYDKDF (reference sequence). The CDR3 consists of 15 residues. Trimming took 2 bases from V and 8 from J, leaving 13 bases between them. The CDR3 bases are TGTGCCACCAGCAGACGGCAGGGTCTTTATTCACCCCTCCACTTT. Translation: CATSRRQGLYSPLHF.

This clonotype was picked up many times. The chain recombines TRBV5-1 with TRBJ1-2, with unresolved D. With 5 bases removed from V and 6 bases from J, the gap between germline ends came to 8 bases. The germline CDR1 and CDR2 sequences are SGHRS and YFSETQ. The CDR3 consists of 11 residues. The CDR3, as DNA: TGCGCCAGCAGGTCACGGGATGGCTACACCTTC. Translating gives CASRSRDGYTF.

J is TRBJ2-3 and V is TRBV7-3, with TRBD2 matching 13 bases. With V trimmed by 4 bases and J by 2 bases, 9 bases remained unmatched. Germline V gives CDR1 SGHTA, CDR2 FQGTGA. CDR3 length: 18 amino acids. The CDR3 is CASSSRGGLAGYTDTQYF. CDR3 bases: TGTGCCAGCAGCTCCCGAGGGGGACTAGCGGGGTACACAGATACGCAGTATTTT.

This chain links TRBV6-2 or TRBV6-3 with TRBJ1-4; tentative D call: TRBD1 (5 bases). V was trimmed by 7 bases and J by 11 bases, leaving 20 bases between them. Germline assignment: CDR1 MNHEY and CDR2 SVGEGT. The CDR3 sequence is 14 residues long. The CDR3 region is CASTGDPRGGKLFF. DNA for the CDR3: TGTGCCAGCACTGGGGACCCTCGTGGCGGCAAACTGTTTTTT.

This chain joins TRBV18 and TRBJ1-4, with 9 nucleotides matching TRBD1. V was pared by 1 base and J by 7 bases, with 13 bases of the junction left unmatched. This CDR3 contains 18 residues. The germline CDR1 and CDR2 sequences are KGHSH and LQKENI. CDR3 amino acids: CASSPQRGQGTTGEKLFF. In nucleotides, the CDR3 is TGTGCCAGCTCACCACAAAGGGGACAGGGAACGACGGGTGAAAAACTGTTTTTT.

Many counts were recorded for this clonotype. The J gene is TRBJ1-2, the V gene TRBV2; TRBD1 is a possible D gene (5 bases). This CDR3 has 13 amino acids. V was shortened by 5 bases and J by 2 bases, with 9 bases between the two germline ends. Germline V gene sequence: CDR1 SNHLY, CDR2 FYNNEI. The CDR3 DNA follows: TGTGCCAGCAGTCGAGGGGTGAACTATGGCTACACCTTC. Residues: CASSRGVNYGYTF.

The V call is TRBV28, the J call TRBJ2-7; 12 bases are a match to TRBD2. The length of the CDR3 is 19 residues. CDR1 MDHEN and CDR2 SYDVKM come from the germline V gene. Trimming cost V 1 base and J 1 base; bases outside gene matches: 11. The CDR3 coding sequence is TGTGCCAGCAGTTTATCTCCGGGACTAGCGGGTCTCCGGTCCTACGAGCAGTACTTC. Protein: CASSLSPGLAGLRSYEQYF.

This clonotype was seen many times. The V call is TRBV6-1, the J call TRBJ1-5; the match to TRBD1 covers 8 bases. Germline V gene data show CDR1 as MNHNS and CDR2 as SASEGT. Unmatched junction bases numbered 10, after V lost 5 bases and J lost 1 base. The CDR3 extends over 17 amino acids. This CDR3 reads CASSSTTGAKSNQPQHF. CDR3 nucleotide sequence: TGTGCCAGCAGTTCCACGACAGGGGCCAAAAGCAATCAGCCCCAGCATTTT.

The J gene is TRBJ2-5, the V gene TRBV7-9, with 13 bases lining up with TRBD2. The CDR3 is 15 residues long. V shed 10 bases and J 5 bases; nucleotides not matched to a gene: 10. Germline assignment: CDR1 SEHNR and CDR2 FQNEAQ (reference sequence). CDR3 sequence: CAISIGTSGTETQYF. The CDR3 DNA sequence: TGTGCCATCTCGATCGGGACTAGCGGGACTGAGACCCAGTACTTC.

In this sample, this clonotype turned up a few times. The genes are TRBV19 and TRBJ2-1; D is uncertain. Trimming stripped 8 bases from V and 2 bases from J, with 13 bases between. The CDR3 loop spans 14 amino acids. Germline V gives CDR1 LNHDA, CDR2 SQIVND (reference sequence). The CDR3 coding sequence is TGTGCCAGTCGCAGAGAAACTCCCTACAATGAGCAGTTCTTC. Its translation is CASRRETPYNEQFF.

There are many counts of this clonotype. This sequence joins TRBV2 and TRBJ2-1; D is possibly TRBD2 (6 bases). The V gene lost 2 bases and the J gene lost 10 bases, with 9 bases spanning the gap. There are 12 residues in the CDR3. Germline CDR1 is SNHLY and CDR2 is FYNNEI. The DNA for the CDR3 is TGTGCCAGCAGTGAATCAGGAGGGGAGCAGTTCTTC. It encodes CASSESGGEQFF.

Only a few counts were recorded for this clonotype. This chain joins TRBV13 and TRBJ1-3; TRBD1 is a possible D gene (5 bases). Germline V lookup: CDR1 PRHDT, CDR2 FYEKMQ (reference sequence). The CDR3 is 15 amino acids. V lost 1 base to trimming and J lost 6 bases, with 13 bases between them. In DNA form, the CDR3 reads TGTGCCAGCAGCTTAGCATTCAGGGCGGAAAACACCATATATTTT. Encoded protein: CASSLAFRAENTIYF.

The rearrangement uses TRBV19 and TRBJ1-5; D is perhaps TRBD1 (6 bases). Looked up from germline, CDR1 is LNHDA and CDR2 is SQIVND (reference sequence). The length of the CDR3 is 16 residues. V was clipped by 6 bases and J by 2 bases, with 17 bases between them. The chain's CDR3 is CASSPGRGQGNQPQHF. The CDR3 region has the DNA TGTGCCAGTAGCCCCGGCCGGGGGCAAGGCAATCAGCCCCAGCATTTT.

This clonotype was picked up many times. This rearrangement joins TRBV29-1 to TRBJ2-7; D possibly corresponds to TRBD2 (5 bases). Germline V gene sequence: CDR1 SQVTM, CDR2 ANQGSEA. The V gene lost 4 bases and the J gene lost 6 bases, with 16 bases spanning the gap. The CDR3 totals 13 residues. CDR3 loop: CSVGMVVGGEQYF. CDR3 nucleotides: TGCAGCGTTGGGATGGTGGTAGGAGGCGAGCAGTACTTC.

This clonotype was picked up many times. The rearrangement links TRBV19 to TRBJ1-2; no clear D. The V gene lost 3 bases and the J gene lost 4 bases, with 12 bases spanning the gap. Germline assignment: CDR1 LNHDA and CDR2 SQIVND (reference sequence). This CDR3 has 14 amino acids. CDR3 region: CASSIEVTVYGYTF. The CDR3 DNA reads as TGTGCCAGTAGTATCGAGGTCACGGTCTATGGCTACACCTTC. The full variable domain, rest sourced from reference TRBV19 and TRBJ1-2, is DGGITQSPKYLFRKEGQNVTLSCEQNLNHDAMYWYRQDPGQGLRLIYYSQIVNDFQKGDIAEGYSVSREKKESFPLTVTSAQKNPTAFYLCASSIEVTVYGYTFGSGTRLTVV.

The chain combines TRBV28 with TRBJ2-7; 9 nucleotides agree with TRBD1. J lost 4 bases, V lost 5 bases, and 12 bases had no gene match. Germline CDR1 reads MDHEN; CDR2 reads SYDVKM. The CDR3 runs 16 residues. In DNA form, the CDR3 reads TGTGCCAGCAGTAAGGCACCAGGGACAGGGCGGTACGAGCAGTACTTC. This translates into CASSKAPGTGRYEQYF.

The CDR3 DNA reads as TGTGCCACCAGTGACCCTCGATCGCCCCAAGGGCCTAACTATGGCTACACCTTC. It encodes CATSDPRSPQGPNYGYTF. The J gene is TRBJ1-2, the V gene TRBV24-1; D ambiguous. Germline V gene data show CDR1 as KGHDR and CDR2 as SFDVKD. The V gene lost 4 bases and the J gene lost 0 bases, with 20 bases spanning the gap. The length of the CDR3 is 18 residues.

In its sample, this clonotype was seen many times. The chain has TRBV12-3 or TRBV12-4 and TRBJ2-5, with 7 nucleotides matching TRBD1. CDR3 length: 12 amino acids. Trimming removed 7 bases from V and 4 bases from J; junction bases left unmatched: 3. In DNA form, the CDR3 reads TGTGCCAGCATGACAGGGTCAGAGACCCAGTACTTC. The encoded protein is CASMTGSETQYF.

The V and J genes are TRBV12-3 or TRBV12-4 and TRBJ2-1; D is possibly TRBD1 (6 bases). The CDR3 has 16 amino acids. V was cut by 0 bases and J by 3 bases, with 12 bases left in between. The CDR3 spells CASSLALQGNYNEQFF. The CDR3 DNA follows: TGTGCCAGCAGTTTAGCGTTACAGGGTAACTACAATGAGCAGTTCTTC.

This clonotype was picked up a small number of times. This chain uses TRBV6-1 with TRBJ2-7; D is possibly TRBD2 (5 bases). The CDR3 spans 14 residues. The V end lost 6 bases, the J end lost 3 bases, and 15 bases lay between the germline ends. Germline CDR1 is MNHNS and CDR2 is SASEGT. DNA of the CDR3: TGTGCCAGCAGAATAAGCGGAATACTCTACGAGCAGTACTTC. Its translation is CASRISGILYEQYF.

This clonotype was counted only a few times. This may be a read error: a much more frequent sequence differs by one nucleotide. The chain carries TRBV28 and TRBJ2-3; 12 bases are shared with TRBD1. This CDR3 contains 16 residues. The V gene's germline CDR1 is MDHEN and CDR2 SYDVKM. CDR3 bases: TGTGCCAGCGGTTTAGGGGACAGGGGGCGCACAGATACGCAGTATTTT. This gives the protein CASGLGDRGRTDTQYF.

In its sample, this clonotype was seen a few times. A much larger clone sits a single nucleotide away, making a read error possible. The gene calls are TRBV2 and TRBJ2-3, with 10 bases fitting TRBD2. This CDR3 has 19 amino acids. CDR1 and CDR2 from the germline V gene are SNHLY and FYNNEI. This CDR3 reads CASSAEREGLAGDTGTQYF. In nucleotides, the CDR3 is TGTGCCAGCAGTGCCGAACGTGAGGGTCTAGCGGGAGACACAGGTACGCAGTATTTT. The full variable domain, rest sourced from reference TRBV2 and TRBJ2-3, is EPEVTQTPSHQVTQMGQEVILRCVPISNHLYFYWYRQILGQKVEFLVSFYNNEISEKSEIFDDQFSVERPDGSNFTLKIRSTKLEDSAMYFCASSAEREGLAGDTGTQYFGPGTRLTVL.

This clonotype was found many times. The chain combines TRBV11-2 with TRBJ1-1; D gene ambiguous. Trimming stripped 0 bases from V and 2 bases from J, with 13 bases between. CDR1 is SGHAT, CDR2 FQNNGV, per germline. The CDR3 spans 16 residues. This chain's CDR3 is CASSLEFGWANTEAFF. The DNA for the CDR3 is TGTGCCAGCAGCTTAGAATTCGGGTGGGCCAACACTGAAGCTTTCTTT. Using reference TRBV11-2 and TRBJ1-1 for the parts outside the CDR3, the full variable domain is EAGVAQSPRYKIIEKRQSVAFWCNPISGHATLYWYQQILGQGPKLLIQFQNNGVVDDSQLPKDRFSAERLKGVDSTLKIQPAKLEDSAVYLCASSLEFGWANTEAFFGQGTRLTVV.

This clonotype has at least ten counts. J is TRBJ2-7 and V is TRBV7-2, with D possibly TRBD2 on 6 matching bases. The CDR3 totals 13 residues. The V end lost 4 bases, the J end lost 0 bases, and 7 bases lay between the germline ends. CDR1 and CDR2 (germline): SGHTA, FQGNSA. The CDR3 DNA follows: TGTGCCAGCAGCTCGGGGGTCTCCTACGAGCAGTACTTC. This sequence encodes CASSSGVSYEQYF.

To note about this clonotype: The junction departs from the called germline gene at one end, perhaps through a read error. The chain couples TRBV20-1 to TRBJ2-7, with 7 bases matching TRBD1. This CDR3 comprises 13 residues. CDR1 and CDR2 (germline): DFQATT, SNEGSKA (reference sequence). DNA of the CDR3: TGCAGTGCTACGGACAGGCCTTCCTACGAGCAGTGCTTC. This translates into CSATDRPSYEQCF.

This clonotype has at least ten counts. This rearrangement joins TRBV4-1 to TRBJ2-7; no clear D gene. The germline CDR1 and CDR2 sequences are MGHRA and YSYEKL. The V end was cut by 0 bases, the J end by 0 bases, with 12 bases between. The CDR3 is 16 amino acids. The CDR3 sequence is CASSQDRAESSYEQYF. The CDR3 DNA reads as TGCGCCAGCAGCCAAGATCGGGCGGAGAGCTCCTACGAGCAGTACTTC.

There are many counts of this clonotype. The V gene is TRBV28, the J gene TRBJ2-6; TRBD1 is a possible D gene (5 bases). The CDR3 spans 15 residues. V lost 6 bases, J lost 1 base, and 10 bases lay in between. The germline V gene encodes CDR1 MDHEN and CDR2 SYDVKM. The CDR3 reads CASRPNRSGANVLTF. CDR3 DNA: TGTGCCAGCAGGCCTAACAGGTCTGGGGCCAACGTCCTGACTTTC.